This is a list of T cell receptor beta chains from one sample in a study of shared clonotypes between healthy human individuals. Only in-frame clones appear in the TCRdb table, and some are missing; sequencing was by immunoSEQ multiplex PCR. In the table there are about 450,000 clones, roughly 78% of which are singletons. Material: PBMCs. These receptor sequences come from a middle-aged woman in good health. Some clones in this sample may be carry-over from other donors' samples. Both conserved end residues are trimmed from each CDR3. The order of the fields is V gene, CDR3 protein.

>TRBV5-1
ASSQNRGLIEGSQETQY
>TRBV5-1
ASSLDVGAPEQF
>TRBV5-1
ASSQTSGSAETQY
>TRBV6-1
ASSDFGGYGYT
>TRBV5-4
ASSLYGLAGGEQY
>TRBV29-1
SVEVSGVETQY
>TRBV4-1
ASSVSGANVLT
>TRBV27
ASERTSGRAEDYEQY
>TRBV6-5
ASSFVTSGSSYEQY
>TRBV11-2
ASSPPSFQETQY
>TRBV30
AWSGTANTEAF
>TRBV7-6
ASSTRSGTGVPNEQY
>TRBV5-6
ASSLSPAPNTEAF
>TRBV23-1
ASSHNCPGGGYGYT
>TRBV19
ASSSRGGYTEAF
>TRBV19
ASSIVRAHMDTEAF
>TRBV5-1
ASSENTGTGQKGYT
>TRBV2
ASIQGAAGANVLT
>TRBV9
ASSPSWDTEAF
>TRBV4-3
ASSQSTSGFYEQY
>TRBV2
ASSWLTGELF
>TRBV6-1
ASSEMGQGSRGYT
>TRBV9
ASSSDRLQETQY
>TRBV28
ASSLSGRNYGYT
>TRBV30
AWSISTLPNYEQY
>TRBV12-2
ASRLGDRDINYGYT
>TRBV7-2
ASSLERVSTLWNTEAF
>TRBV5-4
ASSSIKGLGETQY
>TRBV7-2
ASSLAGAVEAF
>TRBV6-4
ASSEGPEAGNTIY
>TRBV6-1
ASSEEATSGRRY